A selection of T cell receptor beta chains follows, all from one sample in a study of blood T cell repertoires in COVID-19. Sequenced by immunoSEQ multiplex PCR; TCRdb stores in-frame clones only, minus some. Counted here are some 190,000 clones, 80% to 90% occurring once; the ten biggest clones make up around 21%. Sequenced sample: peripheral blood. These receptors were taken from a human donor in a cohort sampled during active COVID-19. Each CDR3 is given with its conserved first and last residue. The order of the fields is V gene, D gene, clone size, J gene, CDR3 protein, CDR3 DNA. A D gene is named only where the DNA matches it firmly. For some rows the clone size is stated as once, few or many, or as a class when expanded; others skip it.

v_gene: TRBV5-1
d_gene: .
abundance: .
j_gene: TRBJ1-1
CDR3aa: CASKREGPGTEAFF
CDR3nt: TGCGCCAGCAAAAGGGAGGGGCCGGGCACTGAAGCTTTCTTT

v_gene: TRBV19
d_gene: .
abundance: .
j_gene: TRBJ2-4
CDR3aa: CATRRQSGNIQYF
CDR3nt: TGTGCCACGAGACGACAGTCGGGAAACATTCAGTACTTC

v_gene: TRBV25-1
d_gene: TRBD1
abundance: .
j_gene: TRBJ1-2
CDR3aa: CASSEWGQGSGYTF
CDR3nt: TGTGCCAGCAGTGAATGGGGACAGGGATCGGGCTACACCTTC

v_gene: TRBV30
d_gene: .
abundance: .
j_gene: TRBJ1-3
CDR3aa: CAWSIAYSGNTIYF
CDR3nt: TGTGCCTGGAGTATAGCTTACTCTGGAAACACCATATATTTT

v_gene: TRBV10-3
d_gene: .
abundance: .
j_gene: TRBJ2-2
CDR3aa: CAISESYGSNTGELFF
CDR3nt: TGTGCCATCAGTGAGTCGTACGGGTCAAACACCGGGGAGCTGTTTTTT

v_gene: TRBV27
d_gene: .
abundance: .
j_gene: TRBJ1-3
CDR3aa: CASSSGGGTIYF
CDR3nt: TGTGCCAGCAGTTCCGGGGGGGGCACCATATATTTT

v_gene: TRBV28
d_gene: .
abundance: .
j_gene: TRBJ1-5
CDR3aa: CASSQGGSNQPQHF
CDR3nt: TGTGCCAGCAGTCAAGGGGGAAGCAATCAGCCCCAGCATTTT

v_gene: TRBV5-1
d_gene: .
abundance: few
j_gene: TRBJ1-2
CDR3aa: CASGTDYGYTF
CDR3nt: TGCGCCAGCGGTACTGACTATGGCTACACCTTC

v_gene: TRBV5-1
d_gene: TRBD1
abundance: .
j_gene: TRBJ2-1
CDR3aa: CASSSGTGFLSSNNEQFF
CDR3nt: TGCGCCAGCAGTTCCGGGACAGGGTTTCTCTCATCCAACAATGAGCAGTTCTTC

v_gene: TRBV27
d_gene: TRBD1
abundance: .
j_gene: TRBJ2-1
CDR3aa: CASSFLTGTGANEQFF
CDR3nt: TGTGCCAGCAGTTTCTTAACGGGGACAGGTGCCAATGAGCAGTTCTTC

v_gene: TRBV7-9
d_gene: .
abundance: .
j_gene: TRBJ2-2
CDR3aa: CASSFTRAGELFF
CDR3nt: TGTGCCAGCAGCTTCACCAGGGCCGGGGAGCTGTTTTTT

v_gene: TRBV2
d_gene: .
abundance: .
j_gene: TRBJ2-5
CDR3aa: CASSEGQHETQYF
CDR3nt: TGTGCCAGCAGTGAGGGGCAGCACGAGACCCAGTACTTC

v_gene: TRBV11-1
d_gene: TRBD1
abundance: .
j_gene: TRBJ2-1
CDR3aa: CATTGQGSFNEQFF
CDR3nt: TGTGCCACAACCGGACAGGGCTCCTTCAATGAGCAGTTCTTC

v_gene: TRBV7-8
d_gene: .
abundance: once
j_gene: TRBJ2-3
CDR3aa: CASSLATGWDTDTQYF
CDR3nt: TGTGCCAGCAGCTTAGCGACAGGATGGGACACAGATACGCAGTATTTT

v_gene: TRBV28
d_gene: .
abundance: .
j_gene: TRBJ2-7
CDR3aa: CASSSRAREQYF
CDR3nt: TGTGCCAGCAGTTCGAGGGCGCGGGAGCAGTACTTC

v_gene: TRBV11-2
d_gene: .
abundance: once
j_gene: TRBJ1-4
CDR3aa: CASSFGGGKLFF
CDR3nt: TGTGCCAGCAGCTTCGGGGGAGGAAAACTGTTTTTT

v_gene: TRBV19
d_gene: .
abundance: .
j_gene: TRBJ1-5
CDR3aa: CASSIRPGGNQPQHF
CDR3nt: TGTGCCAGTAGTATTAGGCCAGGGGGCAATCAGCCCCAGCATTTT

v_gene: TRBV4-1
d_gene: TRBD2
abundance: .
j_gene: TRBJ2-3
CDR3aa: CASSQIPGTSLTDTQYF
CDR3nt: TGCGCCAGCAGCCAAATTCCCGGGACTAGCCTAACAGATACGCAGTATTTT

v_gene: TRBV7-9
d_gene: .
abundance: .
j_gene: TRBJ2-1
CDR3aa: CASRDTGRWTNNEQFF
CDR3nt: TGTGCCAGCAGAGATACAGGGCGGTGGACGAACAATGAGCAGTTCTTC

v_gene: TRBV27
d_gene: TRBD2
abundance: .
j_gene: TRBJ2-7
CDR3aa: CASSASGFYEQYF
CDR3nt: TGTGCCAGCTCGGCTAGCGGTTTCTACGAGCAGTACTTC

v_gene: TRBV3-1/TRBV3-2
d_gene: TRBD2
abundance: .
j_gene: TRBJ2-1
CDR3aa: CASSLLAGYTSEQFF
CDR3nt: TGTGCCAGCAGCCTACTAGCGGGGTATACAAGTGAGCAGTTCTTC

v_gene: TRBV18
d_gene: .
abundance: .
j_gene: TRBJ2-1
CDR3aa: CASSPLAVPSAEQFF
CDR3nt: TGTGCCAGCTCACCACTTGCCGTGCCTAGCGCTGAGCAGTTCTTC

v_gene: TRBV2
d_gene: TRBD2
abundance: .
j_gene: TRBJ2-1
CDR3aa: CAIGTSLNEQFF
CDR3nt: TGTGCCATCGGGACTAGTCTCAATGAGCAGTTCTTC

v_gene: TRBV7-3
d_gene: .
abundance: .
j_gene: TRBJ2-1
CDR3aa: CASSLKRGQSYNEQFF
CDR3nt: TGCGCCAGCAGCTTAAAAAGAGGTCAGAGCTACAATGAGCAGTTCTTC

v_gene: TRBV19
d_gene: .
abundance: .
j_gene: TRBJ1-5
CDR3aa: CASRPVTGVDQPQHF
CDR3nt: TGTGCCAGTAGACCAGTCACCGGGGTGGATCAGCCCCAGCATTTT

v_gene: TRBV15
d_gene: .
abundance: .
j_gene: TRBJ2-1
CDR3aa: CATSRGSSYNEQFF
CDR3nt: TGTGCCACCTCGCGAGGAAGCTCCTACAATGAGCAGTTCTTC

v_gene: TRBV9
d_gene: TRBD2
abundance: .
j_gene: TRBJ2-2
CDR3aa: CASSVGGGGGELFF
CDR3nt: TGTGCCAGCAGCGTAGGCGGGGGTGGCGGGGAGCTGTTTTTT

v_gene: TRBV30
d_gene: .
abundance: .
j_gene: TRBJ1-4
CDR3aa: CAWSGVEGTRNEKLFF
CDR3nt: TGTGCCTGGAGTGGAGTTGAGGGAACGAGGAATGAAAAACTGTTTTTT

v_gene: TRBV7-2
d_gene: .
abundance: .
j_gene: TRBJ1-2
CDR3aa: CASSPQTRDYGYTF
CDR3nt: TGTGCCAGCAGCCCTCAGACGCGGGACTATGGCTACACCTTC

v_gene: TRBV6-5
d_gene: TRBD1
abundance: .
j_gene: TRBJ2-2
CDR3aa: CASRRTGNTGELFF
CDR3nt: TGTGCCAGCAGGCGGACAGGGAACACCGGGGAGCTGTTTTTT